These 26 T cell receptor beta chains were all obtained from the same sample, sequenced in a study of neurological immune-mediated disorders. One entry per CDR3 protein results from TCRdb running MiXCR on the 5' RACE reads. The sample has about 71,000 distinct CDR3 sequences, 10% to 13% seen once; the top ten hold 9.5% to 10%. The time point: longitudinal time-point 1 (baseline). Specimen: PBMCs. The receptors shown here come from a man aged 30 to 45 in good health.

This clonotype was detected ten times or more. V is TRBV7-6 and J is TRBJ2-7; weak D call: TRBD2 (6 bases). Trimming pared 1 base from V and 2 bases from J, leaving 9 bases between. CDR1 and CDR2 (germline): SGHVS, FNYEAQ. The CDR3 covers 14 residues. CDR3 sequence reads: CASSLGGGAYEQYF. The CDR3 region has the DNA TGTGCCAGCAGCTTAGGTGGAGGGGCCTACGAGCAGTACTTC.

This clonotype was recorded many times. The chain has TRBV10-3 and TRBJ2-1, with D tentatively TRBD1 or TRBD2 (5 bases each). The V and J ends lost 0 bases and 4 bases respectively, with 10 bases between them. The germline V gene encodes CDR1 ENHRY and CDR2 SYGVKD. The CDR3 is 15 residues long. The CDR3 protein is CAISESSEGYNEQFF. In nucleotides, the CDR3 is TGTGCCATCAGTGAGTCTAGCGAGGGGTACAATGAGCAGTTCTTC.

This clonotype was detected many times. The chain employs TRBV4-1 and TRBJ2-3; TRBD2 matches 16 bases. The CDR3 covers 19 residues. Per the germline V gene, CDR1 is MGHRA and CDR2 is YSYEKL. V dropped 0 bases and J dropped 2; count of bases not matched to a gene: 5. For the CDR3, the DNA is TGCGCCAGCAGCCAAGAAGGGACTAGCGGGAGGGCCATCACAGATACGCAGTATTTT. Amino acids: CASSQEGTSGRAITDTQYF.

Ten or more counts support this clonotype. The chain uses TRBV28 and TRBJ2-7; the D is unclear. The V gene lost 2 bases and the J gene lost 2 bases, with 7 bases spanning the gap. CDR1 is MDHEN and CDR2 is SYDVKM in the germline V gene. This CDR3 is 13 amino acids long. The DNA for the CDR3 is TGTGCCAGCAGTTTAGTACAGACCTACGAGCAGTACTTC. Translated, it gives CASSLVQTYEQYF.

This clonotype was observed many times. The rearrangement uses TRBV20-1 and TRBJ2-7, with a tentative D call TRBD2 (6 bases). The CDR3 sequence is 12 residues long. Per the germline V gene, CDR1 is DFQATT and CDR2 is SNEGSKA (reference sequence). Trimming took off 3 bases at V and 5 bases at J, with 11 bases between the two ends. The CDR3 DNA is TGCAGTGCTAGGGGGGGAGCGGACGAGCAGTACTTC. The encoded protein is CSARGGADEQYF.

This clonotype was seen a few times. This chain connects TRBV5-1 to TRBJ1-5; TRBD1 is a possible D gene (5 bases). This CDR3 comprises 13 residues. CDR1 and CDR2 from the germline V gene are SGHRS and YFSETQ. Trimming took 0 bases from V and 7 from J, leaving 8 bases between them. The CDR3 DNA is TGCGCCAGCAGCTTGGCAGGGTTACAGCCCCAGCATTTT. The encoded protein is CASSLAGLQPQHF.

This chain uses TRBV5-1 with TRBJ1-5; 11 bases agree with TRBD1. The V segment lost 0 bases and the J segment 1 base; nucleotides outside the gene matches: 6. In germline, CDR1 is SGHRS, CDR2 YFSETQ. The CDR3 sequence is 18 residues long. Here the CDR3 DNA reads TGCGCCAGCAGCTTGGGACCGGACAGGGGGCTGAGCAATCAGCCCCAGCATTTT. Its protein product is CASSLGPDRGLSNQPQHF.

This clonotype was seen repeatedly, ten times or more. The V and J genes are TRBV7-9 and TRBJ2-7; no reliable D call. The CDR3 loop spans 13 amino acids. V lost 5 bases and J 3 bases, leaving 11 bases between the germline ends. The germline V gene has CDR1 SEHNR and CDR2 FQNEAQ (reference sequence). CDR3 in DNA: TGTGCCAGCAGCGGCCCGAGTTTCTACGAGCAGTACTTC. Protein sequence: CASSGPSFYEQYF.

This clonotype was picked up many times. The chain recombines TRBV18 with TRBJ2-6; the match to TRBD1 covers 7 bases. The CDR3 extends over 17 amino acids. The ends lost 3 bases at V and 0 bases at J; junction bases unmatched: 5. CDR1 is KGHSH, CDR2 LQKENI, per germline. The CDR3 DNA follows: TGTGCCAGCTCACCTCGGACAGGTAACTCTGGGGCCAACGTCCTGACTTTC. This sequence encodes CASSPRTGNSGANVLTF.

This chain joins TRBV28 and TRBJ2-1; 7 nucleotides line up with TRBD1. V gave up 5 bases and J gave up 9 bases; unmatched junction bases: 4. CDR1 is MDHEN, CDR2 SYDVKM, per germline. The CDR3 covers 12 residues. CDR3 sequence (DNA): TGTGCCAGCAGTGCACAGGGGCTTGAGCAGTTCTTC. This encodes CASSAQGLEQFF.

The table lists this clonotype with many counts. The J gene is TRBJ2-5, the V gene TRBV7-8; D assignment may be TRBD1 or TRBD2 (6 bases each). From germline, CDR1 is SGHVS and CDR2 FQNEAQ. Trimming stripped 2 bases from V and 4 bases from J, with 14 bases between. CDR3 length: 15 residues. CDR3 coding DNA: TGTGCCAGCAGCTTAACGGAGGGACACTTAGAGACCCAGTACTTC. It specifies CASSLTEGHLETQYF.

This clonotype was detected only a few times. The chain has TRBV7-2 and TRBJ2-3; D is perhaps TRBD2 (7 bases). The V gene's germline CDR1 is SGHTA and CDR2 FQGNSA. V lost 1 base and J lost 4, with 9 bases in between. CDR3 length equals 14 residues. CDR3 bases: TGTGCCAGCAGCTTAGGAGGGGGGGCAGATACGCAGTATTTT. This codes for CASSLGGGADTQYF. Full variable domain (outside the CDR3, taken from reference TRBV7-2 and TRBJ2-3): GAGVSQSPSNKVTEKGKDVELRCDPISGHTALYWYRQSLGQGLEFLIYFQGNSAPDKSGLPSDRFSAERTGGSVSTLTIQRTQQEDSAVYLCASSLGGGADTQYFGPGTRLTVL.

This clonotype was observed many times. This rearrangement joins TRBV5-6 to TRBJ2-5; perhaps TRBD1 as D (7 bases). The V gene's germline CDR1 is SGHDT and CDR2 YYEEEE. The V and J ends lost 0 bases and 0 bases respectively, with 21 bases between them. This CDR3 comprises 19 residues. CDR3 residues: CASSLASGRGATNQETQYF. The CDR3 DNA follows: TGTGCCAGCAGCTTGGCCTCGGGCAGGGGGGCGACCAACCAAGAGACCCAGTACTTC. The full variable domain, with the rest looked up from reference TRBV5-6 and TRBJ2-5, is DAGVTQSPTHLIKTRGQQVTLRCSPKSGHDTVSWYQQALGQGPQFIFQYYEEEERQRGNFPDRFSGHQFPNYSSELNVNALLLGDSALYLCASSLASGRGATNQETQYFGPGTRLLVL.

This clonotype appeared many times. J is TRBJ2-1 and V is TRBV3-1; D is tentatively TRBD1 or TRBD2 (5 bases each). The CDR3 consists of 15 residues. The V end was cut by 2 bases, the J end by 7 bases, with 15 bases between. Germline values: CDR1 LGHDT, CDR2 YNNKEL (reference sequence). The CDR3 coding sequence is TGTGCCAGCAGCCAAAAAGGGACGTGGGAGAATGAGCAGTTCTTC. Amino acid sequence: CASSQKGTWENEQFF.

This clonotype was seen ten or more times. This rearrangement joins TRBV12-3 or TRBV12-4 to TRBJ2-1; no clear D. Deletions cut 2 bases from V and 10 bases from J, with 9 bases between. This CDR3 region has 12 residues. The CDR3 DNA reads as TGTGCCAGCAGTTTACTGAGATTAGAGCAGTTCTTC. Translated, it gives CASSLLRLEQFF.

This clonotype appeared a few times. The rearrangement uses TRBV5-1 and TRBJ2-6; D possibly matches TRBD1 or TRBD2 (5 bases each). This CDR3 spans 15 amino acids. Germline V gives CDR1 SGHRS, CDR2 YFSETQ. V was trimmed by 0 bases and J by 4 bases, leaving 8 bases between them. CDR3 in amino acids: CASSLAGTGANVLTF. DNA for the CDR3: TGCGCCAGCAGCTTGGCCGGGACCGGGGCCAACGTCCTGACTTTC.

For this clonotype: Possible read error: a much larger clone is one base away. The V call is TRBV12-3 or TRBV12-4, the J call TRBJ1-5; possible D gene TRBD1, 6 bases. Trimming left V 7 bases short and J 2 bases short, with 12 bases between. The CDR3 totals 14 residues. CDR3 region: CASTRSGGNQPQHF. CDR3 sequence (DNA): TGTGCCAGCACCCGGTCAGGGGGCAATCAGCCCCAGCATTTT.

This clonotype was counted ten times or more. The chain employs TRBV29-1 and TRBJ2-5; 8 positions match TRBD2. The CDR3 sequence is 13 residues long. The trim removed 4 bases at V and 2 bases at J, leaving 3 bases unmatched. Germline loops: CDR1 SQVTM, CDR2 ANQGSEA. CDR3 bases: TGCAGCGTTGTTGCGGGAGGACAAGAGACCCAGTACTTC. Translated: CSVVAGGQETQYF. The full variable domain, rest sourced from reference TRBV29-1 and TRBJ2-5, is SAVISQKPSRDICQRGTSLTIQCQVDSQVTMMFWYRQQPGQSLTLIATANQGSEATYESGFVIDKFPISRPNLTFSTLTVSNMSPEDSSIYLCSVVAGGQETQYFGPGTRLLVL.

This clonotype came up many times. The chain joins TRBV20-1 to TRBJ1-5, with D unclear. Per germline, CDR1 DFQATT and CDR2 SNEGSKA (reference sequence). The V and J ends lost 0 bases and 2 bases respectively, with 8 bases between them. The CDR3 spans 14 residues. This CDR3 reads CSARDTIGNQPQHF. The DNA of the CDR3 is TGCAGTGCTAGAGATACTATAGGCAATCAGCCCCAGCATTTT.

This clonotype was observed a handful of times. This rearrangement joins TRBV7-9 to TRBJ2-3, with D uncertain. The germline V and J ends were trimmed by 3 bases and 4 bases, with 8 bases remaining between them. Germline CDR1 SEHNR, CDR2 FQNEAQ (reference sequence). This CDR3 contains 13 residues. CDR3 region: CASSFWPPDTQYF. CDR3 DNA: TGTGCCAGCAGCTTCTGGCCACCAGATACGCAGTATTTT.

This clonotype was seen a handful of times. The rearrangement uses TRBV10-3 and TRBJ2-5, with 15 bases aligning to TRBD2. Looked up from germline, CDR1 is ENHRY and CDR2 is SYGVKD. The trim removed 3 bases at V and 5 bases at J, leaving 4 bases unmatched. The CDR3 length is 16 residues. CDR3 sequence (DNA): TGTGCCATCAGTGATTCCGGGACTAGCGGGAGGGAGACCCAGTACTTC. This encodes CAISDSGTSGRETQYF.

This clonotype was seen many times. The chain combines TRBV3-1 with TRBJ1-5; no clear D. V lost 2 bases and J 3 bases, leaving 2 bases between the germline ends. The germline gives CDR1 LGHDT, CDR2 YNNKEL (reference sequence). The CDR3 runs 12 residues. The DNA of the CDR3 is TGTGCCAGCAGCCAACACAATCAGCCCCAGCATTTT. This encodes CASSQHNQPQHF.

With respect to this clonotype: A much larger clone is a single base away; this may be a read error. The chain uses TRBV28 and TRBJ2-1; D remains unclear. Trimming cost V 11 bases and J 13 bases, with 12 bases left between them. Per germline, CDR1 MDHEN and CDR2 SYDVKM. This CDR3 is 9 amino acids long. The CDR3 here is CALRSDQFF. CDR3 sequence (DNA): TGTGCCTTACGGAGTGACCAGTTCTTC. The variable domain in full, with the rest retrieved from reference TRBV28 and TRBJ2-1, is DVKVTQSSRYLVKRTGEKVFLECVQDMDHENMFWYRQDPGLGLRLIYFSYDVKMKEKGDIPEGYSVSREKKERFSLILESASTNQTSMYLCALRSDQFFGPGTRLTVL.

This clonotype was observed at least ten times. The chain carries TRBV20-1 and TRBJ1-4, with no clear D. The germline V gene has CDR1 DFQATT and CDR2 SNEGSKA (reference sequence). V was pared by 1 base and J by 4 bases, with 7 bases between. The CDR3 is made up of 13 amino acids. As DNA, the CDR3 is TGCAGTGCTAGAGTACAGTTTAATGAAAAACTGTTTTTT. It codes for CSARVQFNEKLFF.

This clonotype was picked up many times. The genes are TRBV10-3 and TRBJ1-1, with a tentative D call TRBD1 (5 bases). Trimming shortened V by 0 bases and J by 6 bases, and 5 bases separated the two germline ends. Germline-derived CDR1 and CDR2 are ENHRY and SYGVKD. The length of the CDR3 is 12 residues. The DNA of the CDR3 is TGTGCCATCAGTGAGTCGACAGCTGAAGCTTTCTTT. This gives the protein CAISESTAEAFF.

Many counts were recorded for this clonotype. This sequence joins TRBV28 and TRBJ2-2, with 7 bases matching TRBD2. Germline V gene sequence: CDR1 MDHEN, CDR2 SYDVKM. V lost 6 bases and J lost 3; bases outside the gene matches: 4. This CDR3 has 14 residues. CDR3 loop: CASSVGGDTGELFF. For the CDR3, the DNA is TGTGCCAGCAGCGTGGGGGGGGACACCGGGGAGCTGTTTTTT.